This T cell receptor beta chain was retrieved from a study of CD8 T cells in ankylosing spondylitis. Whole-study findings and limits: What seemed typical of ankylosing spondylitis blood was a TCR beta motif built from roughly eight highly homologous variants.

TCRdb re-derived calls from the 5' RACE reads in MiXCR, one entry per CDR3 protein. Of 700,000 to 1,000,000 distinct CDR3 sequences listed, about 12% are singletons. Germline V gives CDR1 MNHEY, CDR2 SMNVEV (reference sequence). Trimming removed 2 bases at V and 0 bases at J, with 8 bases between. There are 15 residues in the CDR3. As regards this clonotype: Its antigen remains unknown.

The chain joins TRBV27 to TRBJ1-5, with D tentatively TRBD1 (5 bases). Sequencing was performed on blood, either unsorted or a sorted T cell fraction (not recorded which). The receptor's source is a male donor with ankylosing spondylitis. The chain's CDR3 is CASSLGTHSNQPQHF. CDR3 DNA sequence: TGTGCCAGCAGTTTAGGGACCCATAGCAATCAGCCCCAGCATTTT.